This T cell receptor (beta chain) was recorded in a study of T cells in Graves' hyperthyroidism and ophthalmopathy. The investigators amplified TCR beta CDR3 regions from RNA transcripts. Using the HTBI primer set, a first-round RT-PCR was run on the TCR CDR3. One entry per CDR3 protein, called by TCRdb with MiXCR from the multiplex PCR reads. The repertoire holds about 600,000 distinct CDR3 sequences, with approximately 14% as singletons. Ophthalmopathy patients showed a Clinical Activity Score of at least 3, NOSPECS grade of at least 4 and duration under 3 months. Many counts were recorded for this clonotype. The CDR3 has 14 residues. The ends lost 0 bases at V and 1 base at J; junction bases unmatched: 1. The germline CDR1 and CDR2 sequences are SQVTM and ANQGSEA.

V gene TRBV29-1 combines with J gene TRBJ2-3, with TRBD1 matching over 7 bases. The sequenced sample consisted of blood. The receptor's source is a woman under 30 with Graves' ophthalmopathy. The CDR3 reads CSVEDDRGTDTQYF. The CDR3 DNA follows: TGCAGCGTTGAAGATGACAGGGGCACAGATACGCAGTATTTT.